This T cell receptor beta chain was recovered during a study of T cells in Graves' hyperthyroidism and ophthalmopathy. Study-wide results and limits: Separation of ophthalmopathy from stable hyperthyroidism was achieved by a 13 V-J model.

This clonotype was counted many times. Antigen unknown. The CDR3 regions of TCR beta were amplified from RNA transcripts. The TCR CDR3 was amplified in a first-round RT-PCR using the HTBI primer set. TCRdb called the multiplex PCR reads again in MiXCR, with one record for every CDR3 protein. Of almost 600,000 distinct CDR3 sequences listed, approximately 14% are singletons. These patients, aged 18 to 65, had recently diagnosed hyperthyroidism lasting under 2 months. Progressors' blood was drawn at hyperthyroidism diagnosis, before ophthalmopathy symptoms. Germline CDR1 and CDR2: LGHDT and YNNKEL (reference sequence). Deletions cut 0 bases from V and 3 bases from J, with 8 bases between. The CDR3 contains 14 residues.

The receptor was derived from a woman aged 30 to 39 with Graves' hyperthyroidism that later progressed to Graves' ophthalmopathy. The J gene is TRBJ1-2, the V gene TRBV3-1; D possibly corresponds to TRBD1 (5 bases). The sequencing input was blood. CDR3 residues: CASSQEGGDYGYTF. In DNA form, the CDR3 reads TGTGCCAGCAGCCAAGAGGGGGGAGACTATGGCTACACCTTC.